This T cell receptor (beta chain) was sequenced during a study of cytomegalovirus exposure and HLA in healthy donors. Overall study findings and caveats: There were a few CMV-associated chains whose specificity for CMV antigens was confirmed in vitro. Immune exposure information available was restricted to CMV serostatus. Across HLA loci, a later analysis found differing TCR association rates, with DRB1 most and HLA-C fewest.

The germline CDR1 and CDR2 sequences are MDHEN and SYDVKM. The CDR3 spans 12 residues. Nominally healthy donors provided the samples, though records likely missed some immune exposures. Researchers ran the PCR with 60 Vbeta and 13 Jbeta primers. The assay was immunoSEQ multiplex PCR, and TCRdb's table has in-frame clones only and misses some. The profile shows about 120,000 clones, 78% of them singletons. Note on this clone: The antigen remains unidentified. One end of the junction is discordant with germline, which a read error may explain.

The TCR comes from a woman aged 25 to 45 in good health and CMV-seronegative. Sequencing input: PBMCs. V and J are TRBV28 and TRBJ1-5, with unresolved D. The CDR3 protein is CVSGLSNQPQHF. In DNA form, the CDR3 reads TGCGTGAGCGGGCTGAGCAATCAGCCCCAGCATTTT.